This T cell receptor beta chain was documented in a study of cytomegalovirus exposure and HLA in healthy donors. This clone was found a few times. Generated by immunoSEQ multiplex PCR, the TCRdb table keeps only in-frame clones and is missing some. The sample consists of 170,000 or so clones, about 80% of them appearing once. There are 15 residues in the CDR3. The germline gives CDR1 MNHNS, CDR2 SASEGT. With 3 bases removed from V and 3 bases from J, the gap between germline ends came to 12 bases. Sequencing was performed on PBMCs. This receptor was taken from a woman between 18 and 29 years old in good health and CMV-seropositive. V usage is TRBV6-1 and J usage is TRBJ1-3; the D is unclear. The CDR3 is CASSEGRAGGNTIYF. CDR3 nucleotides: TGTGCCAGCAGTGAGGGGAGGGCGGGTGGAAACACCATATATTTT.